Listed here is a single TCR beta chain. Its specificity is not known. Every patient had mismatch repair deficiency by PCR or immunohistochemistry. V lost 3 bases and J lost 4; bases outside the gene matches: 8. Germline CDR1 reads SGHVS; CDR2 reads FNYEAQ. This CDR3 has 16 residues. Libraries were prepared by immunoSEQ multiplex PCR; TCRdb keeps only in-frame clonotypes and omits some of them. The table includes about 130,000 clones, more than 70% detected once. These data come from a study of PD-1 blockade in mismatch repair-deficient tumors. Across the study: All were previously treated, progressing patients with about 12 mismatch repair-deficient cancer types.

Broader study findings: After pembrolizumab, tumor-resident clones rose rapidly, then generally contracted before radiologic responses.

The chain carries TRBV7-6 and TRBJ2-3; the match to TRBD2 covers 9 bases. Sequences were derived from peripheral blood, sampled approximately 69 weeks after starting pembrolizumab. This TCR came from an adult with mismatch repair-deficient cancer. The CDR3 DNA sequence: TGTGCCAGCAGCTTCTTGGGCGGGAGGGCCCCAGATACGCAGTATTTT. Encoded protein: CASSFLGGRAPDTQYF.